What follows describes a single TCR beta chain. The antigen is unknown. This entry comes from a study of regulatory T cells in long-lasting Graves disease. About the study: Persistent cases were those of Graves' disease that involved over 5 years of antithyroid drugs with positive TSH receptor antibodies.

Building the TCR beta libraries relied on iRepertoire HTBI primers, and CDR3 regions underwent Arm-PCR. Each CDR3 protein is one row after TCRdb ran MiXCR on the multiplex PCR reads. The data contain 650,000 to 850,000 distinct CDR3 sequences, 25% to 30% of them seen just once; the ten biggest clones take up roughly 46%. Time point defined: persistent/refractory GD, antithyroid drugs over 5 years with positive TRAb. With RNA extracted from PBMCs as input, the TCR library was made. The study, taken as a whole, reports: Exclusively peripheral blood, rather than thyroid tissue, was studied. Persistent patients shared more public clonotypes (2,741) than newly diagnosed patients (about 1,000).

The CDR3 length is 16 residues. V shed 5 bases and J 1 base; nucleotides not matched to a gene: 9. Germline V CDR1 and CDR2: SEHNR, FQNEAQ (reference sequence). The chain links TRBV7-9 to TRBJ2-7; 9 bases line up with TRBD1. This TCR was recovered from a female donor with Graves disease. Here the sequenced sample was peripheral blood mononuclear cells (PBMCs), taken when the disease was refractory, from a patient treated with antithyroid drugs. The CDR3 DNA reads TGTGCCAGCAGCCCCCAGTCGGGGACAGGGTCCTACGAGCAGTACTTC. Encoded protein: CASSPQSGTGSYEQYF.